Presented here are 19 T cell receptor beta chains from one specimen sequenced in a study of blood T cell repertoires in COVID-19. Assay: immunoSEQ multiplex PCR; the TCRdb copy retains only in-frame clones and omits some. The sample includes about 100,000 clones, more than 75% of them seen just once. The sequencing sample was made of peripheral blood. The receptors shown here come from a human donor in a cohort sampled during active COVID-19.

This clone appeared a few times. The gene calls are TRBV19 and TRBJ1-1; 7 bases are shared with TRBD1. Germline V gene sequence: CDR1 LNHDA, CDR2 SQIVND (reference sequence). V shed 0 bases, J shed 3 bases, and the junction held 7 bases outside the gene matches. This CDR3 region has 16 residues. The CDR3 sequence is CASSIDWTGGDTEAFF. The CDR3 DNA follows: TGTGCCAGTAGTATAGATTGGACAGGCGGGGACACTGAAGCTTTCTTT. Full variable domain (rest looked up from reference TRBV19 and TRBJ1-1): DGGITQSPKYLFRKEGQNVTLSCEQNLNHDAMYWYRQDPGQGLRLIYYSQIVNDFQKGDIAEGYSVSREKKESFPLTVTSAQKNPTAFYLCASSIDWTGGDTEAFFGQGTRLTVV.

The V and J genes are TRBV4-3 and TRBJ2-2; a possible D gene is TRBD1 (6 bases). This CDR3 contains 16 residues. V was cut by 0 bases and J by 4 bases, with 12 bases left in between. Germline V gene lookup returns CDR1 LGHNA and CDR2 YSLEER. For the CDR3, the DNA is TGCGCCAGCAGCCAAGAAGGGCTAGGGGGCACCGGGGAGCTGTTTTTT. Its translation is CASSQEGLGGTGELFF.

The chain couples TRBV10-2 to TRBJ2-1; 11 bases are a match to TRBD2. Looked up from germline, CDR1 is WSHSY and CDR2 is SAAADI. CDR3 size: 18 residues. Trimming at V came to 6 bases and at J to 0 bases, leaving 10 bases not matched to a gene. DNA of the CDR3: TGCGCCAGCAGGGGACTAGCGGCAGCCTATAGCTCCTACAATGAGCAGTTCTTC. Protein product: CASRGLAAAYSSYNEQFF.

The CDR3 region has the DNA TGCGCCAGCAGCCAAGACCCCCGGGGGGGAAAACTGTTTTTT. Translating gives CASSQDPRGGKLFF. V is TRBV4-3 and J is TRBJ1-4; D is possibly TRBD1 (5 bases). The CDR3 spans 14 residues. V was clipped by 0 bases and J by 10 bases, with 12 bases between them. Germline V gene sequence: CDR1 LGHNA, CDR2 YSLEER.

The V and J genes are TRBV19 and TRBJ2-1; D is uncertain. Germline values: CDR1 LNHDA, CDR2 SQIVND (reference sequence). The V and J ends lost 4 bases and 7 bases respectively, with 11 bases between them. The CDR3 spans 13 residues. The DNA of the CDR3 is TGTGCCAGTAGTACCTCGGGTGCGAATGAGCAGTTCTTC. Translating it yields CASSTSGANEQFF.

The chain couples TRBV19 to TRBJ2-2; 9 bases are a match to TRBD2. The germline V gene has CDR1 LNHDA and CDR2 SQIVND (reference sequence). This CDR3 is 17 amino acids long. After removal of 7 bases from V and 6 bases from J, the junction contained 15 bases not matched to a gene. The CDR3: CASTPGAGGLGSGELFF. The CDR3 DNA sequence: TGTGCCAGTACCCCCGGGGCGGGGGGGCTCGGGTCCGGGGAGCTGTTTTTT. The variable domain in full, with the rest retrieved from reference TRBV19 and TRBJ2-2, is DGGITQSPKYLFRKEGQNVTLSCEQNLNHDAMYWYRQDPGQGLRLIYYSQIVNDFQKGDIAEGYSVSREKKESFPLTVTSAQKNPTAFYLCASTPGAGGLGSGELFFGEGSRLTVL.

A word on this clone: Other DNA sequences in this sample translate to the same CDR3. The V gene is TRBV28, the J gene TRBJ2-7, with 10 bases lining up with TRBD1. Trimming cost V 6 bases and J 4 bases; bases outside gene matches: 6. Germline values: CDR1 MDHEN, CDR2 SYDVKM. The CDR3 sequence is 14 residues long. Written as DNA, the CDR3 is TGTGCCAGCAGCCCCAGACAGGGGGCTTACGAGCAGTACTTC. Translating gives CASSPRQGAYEQYF.

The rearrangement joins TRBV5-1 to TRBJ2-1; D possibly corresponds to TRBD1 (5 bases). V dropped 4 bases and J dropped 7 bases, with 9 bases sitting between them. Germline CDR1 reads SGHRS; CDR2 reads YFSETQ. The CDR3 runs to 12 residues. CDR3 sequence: CASSLQVNEQFF. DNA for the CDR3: TGCGCCAGCAGCCTACAGGTTAATGAGCAGTTCTTC.

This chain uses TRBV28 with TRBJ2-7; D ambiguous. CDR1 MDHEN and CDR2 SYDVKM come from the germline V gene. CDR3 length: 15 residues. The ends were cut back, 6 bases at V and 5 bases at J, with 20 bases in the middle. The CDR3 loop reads CASRLPGEANHEQYF. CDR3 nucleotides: TGTGCCAGCAGGTTGCCCGGCGAGGCTAACCACGAGCAGTACTTC.

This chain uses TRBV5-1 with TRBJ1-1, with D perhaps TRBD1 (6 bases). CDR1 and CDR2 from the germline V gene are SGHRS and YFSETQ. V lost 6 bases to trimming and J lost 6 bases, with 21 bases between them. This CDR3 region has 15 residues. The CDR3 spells CASTYTGRPSPEAFF. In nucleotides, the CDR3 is TGCGCCAGCACCTATACAGGGCGCCCATCCCCTGAAGCTTTCTTT.

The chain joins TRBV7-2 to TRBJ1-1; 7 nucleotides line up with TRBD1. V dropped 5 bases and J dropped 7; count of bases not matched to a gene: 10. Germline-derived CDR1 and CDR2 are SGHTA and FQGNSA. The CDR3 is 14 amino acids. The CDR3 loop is CASSPRTGEVEAFF. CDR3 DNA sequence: TGTGCCAGCAGCCCCCGGACAGGCGAAGTTGAAGCTTTCTTT.

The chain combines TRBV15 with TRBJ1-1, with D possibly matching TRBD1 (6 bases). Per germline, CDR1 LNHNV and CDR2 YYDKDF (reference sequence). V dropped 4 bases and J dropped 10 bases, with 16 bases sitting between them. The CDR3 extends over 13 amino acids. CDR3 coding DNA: TGTGCCACCAGCAAGAGCGGGGGGCAAGGAGCTTTCTTT. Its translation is CATSKSGGQGAFF.

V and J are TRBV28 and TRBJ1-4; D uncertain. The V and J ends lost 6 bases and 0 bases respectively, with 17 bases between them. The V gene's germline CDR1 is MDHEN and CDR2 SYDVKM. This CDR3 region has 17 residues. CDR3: CASSPSHGAATNEKLFF. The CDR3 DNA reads TGTGCCAGCAGCCCTTCACATGGTGCGGCAACTAATGAAAAACTGTTTTTT.

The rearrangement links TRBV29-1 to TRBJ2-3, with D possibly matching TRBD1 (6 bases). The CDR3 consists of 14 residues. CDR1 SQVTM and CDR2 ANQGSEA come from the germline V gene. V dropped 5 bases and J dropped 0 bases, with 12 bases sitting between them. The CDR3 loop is CSVMGHSSTDTQYF. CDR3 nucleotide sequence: TGCAGCGTTATGGGACACTCTAGCACAGATACGCAGTATTTT.

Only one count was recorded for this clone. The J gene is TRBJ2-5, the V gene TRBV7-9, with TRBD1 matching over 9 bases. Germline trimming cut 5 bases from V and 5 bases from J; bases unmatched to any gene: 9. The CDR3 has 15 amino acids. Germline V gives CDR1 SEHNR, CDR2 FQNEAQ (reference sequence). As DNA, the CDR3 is TGTGCCAGCAGCCGTCCAACAGGGGGCTGGGAGACCCAGTACTTC. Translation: CASSRPTGGWETQYF.

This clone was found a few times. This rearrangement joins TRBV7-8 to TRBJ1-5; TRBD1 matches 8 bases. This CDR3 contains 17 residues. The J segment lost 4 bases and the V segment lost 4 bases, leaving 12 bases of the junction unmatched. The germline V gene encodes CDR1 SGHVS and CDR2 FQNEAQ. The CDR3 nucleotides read TGTGCCAGCAGCTCCGGCTTCGGACAGGGAGGGAATCAGCCCCAGCATTTT. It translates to CASSSGFGQGGNQPQHF.

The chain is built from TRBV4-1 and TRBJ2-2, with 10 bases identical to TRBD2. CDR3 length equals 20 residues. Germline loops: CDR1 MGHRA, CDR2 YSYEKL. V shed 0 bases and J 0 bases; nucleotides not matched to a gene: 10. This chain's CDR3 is CASSQDWVAGGLANTGELFF. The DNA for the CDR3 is TGCGCCAGCAGCCAAGATTGGGTAGCGGGAGGCCTCGCGAACACCGGGGAGCTGTTTTTT.

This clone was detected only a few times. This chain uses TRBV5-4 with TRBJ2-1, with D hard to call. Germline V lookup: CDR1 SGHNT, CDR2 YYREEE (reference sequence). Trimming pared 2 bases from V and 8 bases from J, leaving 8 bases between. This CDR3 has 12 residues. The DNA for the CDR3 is TGTGCCAGCAGCTTAGCCCAGGATGAGCAGTTCTTC. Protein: CASSLAQDEQFF.

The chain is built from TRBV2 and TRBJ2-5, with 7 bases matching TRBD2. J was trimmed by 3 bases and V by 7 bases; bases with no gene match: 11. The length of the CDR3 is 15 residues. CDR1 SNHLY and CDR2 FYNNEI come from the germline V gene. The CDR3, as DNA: TGTGCCAGCACGGGGCTGCTAGCGGAGAAAGAGACCCAGTACTTC. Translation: CASTGLLAEKETQYF.